The following is a TCR beta chain sequence with its context. A junction end diverges from the germline sequence, so it may reflect a read error. The sample originates from a study of blood T cell repertoires in COVID-19. CDR1 is SEHNR, CDR2 FQNEAQ, per germline (reference sequence). This CDR3 spans 16 amino acids. Produced via immunoSEQ multiplex PCR; TCRdb's table is partial and in-frame only. Here the sample spans roughly 430,000 clones, approximately 85% being singletons. The J gene is TRBJ1-2, the V gene TRBV7-9; D remains unclear. The specimen was PBMCs or T cells enriched from blood (not recorded which). The origin of this receptor is a woman in her thirties or forties with acute COVID-19. Written as DNA, the CDR3 is TGTGCCAGCAGATTAGGGTCGGGATTAGCTAACTATGGCTACACCTTC. Amino acid sequence: CASRLGSGLANYGYTF.